Each of the 5 T cell receptor beta chains below was sequenced from the same sample in a study of beta chain features in type 1 diabetes. The investigators reverse transcribed all of the isolated RNA, so they sequenced expressed TCRB transcripts. Clones were read by immunoSEQ multiplex PCR, and TCRdb kept only the in-frame ones, dropping some. The sample consists of some 150,000 clones, 6.9% of them appearing once. Material: central memory CD4+ T cells from blood. These receptors all come from a woman aged 25 to 39 in good health.

The genes are TRBV5-6 and TRBJ2-1; a possible D gene is TRBD1 (5 bases). The ends were cut back, 6 bases at V and 3 bases at J, with 13 bases in the middle. Germline values: CDR1 SGHDT, CDR2 YYEEEE. CDR3 size: 14 residues. CDR3 sequence (DNA): TGTGCCAGCATCTCCTCAGGGTACTACAATGAGCAGTTCTTC. It translates to CASISSGYYNEQFF.

This clone was seen only a few times. The chain employs TRBV27 and TRBJ1-1; D remains ambiguous. CDR3 size: 17 residues. Germline assignment: CDR1 MNHEY and CDR2 SMNVEV (reference sequence). The V end lost 5 bases, the J end lost 0 bases, and 19 bases lay between the germline ends. CDR3 amino acids: CASSPAQRRSMNTEAFF. The CDR3 bases are TGTGCCAGCAGTCCAGCGCAGCGACGGTCTATGAACACTGAAGCTTTCTTT.

The gene calls are TRBV12-5 and TRBJ1-1; 8 positions agree with TRBD1. V dropped 7 bases and J dropped 5; count of bases not matched to a gene: 18. The CDR3 is 17 amino acids. Germline-derived CDR1 and CDR2 are LGHNT and FRNRAP. CDR3: CASASIGQGRMYTEAFF. The CDR3 nucleotides are TGTGCTAGTGCCTCAATCGGACAGGGAAGAATGTATACTGAAGCTTTCTTT.

There are a few counts of this clone. The V and J genes are TRBV5-1 and TRBJ2-7; 7 bases match TRBD2. Losses at the gene ends were 3 bases for V and 1 base for J; bases not matched to a gene: 7. Germline CDR1 reads SGHRS; CDR2 reads YFSETQ. The CDR3 has 15 amino acids. Here the CDR3 DNA reads TGCGCCAGCAGCTCCGAAGCGGGACTTTCCTACGAGCAGTACTTC. Protein: CASSSEAGLSYEQYF.

The rearrangement links TRBV15 to TRBJ2-7, with 8 bases lining up with TRBD1. This CDR3 is 15 amino acids long. Germline CDR1 LNHNV, CDR2 YYDKDF (reference sequence). The V and J ends lost 0 bases and 4 bases, in that order; junction bases with no gene match: 5. In DNA, the CDR3 is TGTGCCACCAGCAGAGAGGGACAGGCTTCTTACGAGCAGTACTTC. As protein: CATSREGQASYEQYF.